This T cell receptor (beta chain) was recovered during a study of blood T cell repertoires in COVID-19. At the level of the study: Material from acute and convalescent COVID-19 was sourced from the United States, Italy and Spain.

Germline V gives CDR1 SGHNT, CDR2 YYREEE (reference sequence). V lost 4 bases, J lost 5 bases, and 4 bases stayed unmatched. The CDR3 contains 15 residues. Seattle enrolled patients during active infection and tracked them longitudinally. The authors' processing: Reference gene primer amplification yielded estimated nucleated cell counts. Generated by immunoSEQ multiplex PCR, the TCRdb table keeps only in-frame clones and is missing some. V, J and clone size were drawn from that table, and D and trimming were deduced from the DNA. This sample has about 340,000 clones; approximately 86% occur once, and the top ten carry under 8.5%.

The gene calls are TRBV5-4 and TRBJ2-1; the match to TRBD2 covers 12 bases. The specimen sequenced was peripheral blood. This clonotype was sampled from a woman aged 60 to 75 with COVID-19, enrolled during active disease. The CDR3 protein is CASSRPSGGDNEQFF. In nucleotides, the CDR3 is TGTGCCAGCAGCCGGCCTAGCGGGGGGGACAATGAGCAGTTCTTC. Full variable domain (missing parts from reference TRBV5-4 and TRBJ2-1): ETGVTQSPTHLIKTRGQQVTLRCSSQSGHNTVSWYQQALGQGPQFIFQYYREEENGRGNFPPRFSGLQFPNYSSELNVNALELDDSALYLCASSRPSGGDNEQFFGPGTRLTVL.